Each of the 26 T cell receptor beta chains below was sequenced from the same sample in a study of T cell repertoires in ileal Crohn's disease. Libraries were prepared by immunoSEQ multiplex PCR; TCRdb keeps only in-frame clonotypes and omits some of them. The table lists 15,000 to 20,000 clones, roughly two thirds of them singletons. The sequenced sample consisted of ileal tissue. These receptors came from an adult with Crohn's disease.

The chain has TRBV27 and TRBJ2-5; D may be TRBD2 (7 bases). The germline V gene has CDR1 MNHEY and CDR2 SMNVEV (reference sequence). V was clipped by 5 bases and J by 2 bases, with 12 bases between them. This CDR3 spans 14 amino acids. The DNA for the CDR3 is TGTGCCAGCAGTCCACAGGGACTACAAGAGACCCAGTACTTC. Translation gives CASSPQGLQETQYF.

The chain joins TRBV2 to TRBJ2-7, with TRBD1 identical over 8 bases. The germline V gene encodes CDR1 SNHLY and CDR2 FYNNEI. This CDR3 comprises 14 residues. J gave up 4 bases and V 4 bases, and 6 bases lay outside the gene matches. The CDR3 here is CASSAAQGGYEQYF. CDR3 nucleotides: TGTGCCAGCAGTGCCGCACAGGGGGGTTACGAGCAGTACTTC.

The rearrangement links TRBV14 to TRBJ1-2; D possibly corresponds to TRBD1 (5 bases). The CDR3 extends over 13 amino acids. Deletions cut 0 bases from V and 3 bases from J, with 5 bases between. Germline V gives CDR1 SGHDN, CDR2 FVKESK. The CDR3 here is CASSQDRDYGYTF. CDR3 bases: TGTGCCAGCAGCCAAGACAGGGACTATGGCTACACCTTC. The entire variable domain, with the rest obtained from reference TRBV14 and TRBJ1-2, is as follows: EAGVTQFPSHSVIEKGQTVTLRCDPISGHDNLYWYRRVMGKEIKFLLHFVKESKQDESGMPNNRFLAERTGGTYSTLKVQPAELEDSGVYFCASSQDRDYGYTFGSGTRLTVV.

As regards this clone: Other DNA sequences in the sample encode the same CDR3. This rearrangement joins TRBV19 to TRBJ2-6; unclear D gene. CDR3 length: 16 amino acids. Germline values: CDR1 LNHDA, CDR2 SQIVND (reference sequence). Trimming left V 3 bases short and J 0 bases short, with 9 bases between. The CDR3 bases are TGTGCCAGTAGTATCGGGTCGGTCTCTGGGGCCAACGTCCTGACTTTC. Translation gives CASSIGSVSGANVLTF.

The CDR3 reads CASSHTGTYGYTF. CDR3 sequence (DNA): TGTGCCAGCTCGCATACAGGGACCTATGGCTACACCTTC. The chain employs TRBV6-1 and TRBJ1-2; maybe TRBD1 (6 bases). Trimming cost V 8 bases and J 4 bases, with 14 bases left between them. Germline V CDR1 and CDR2: MNHNS, SASEGT. This CDR3 region has 13 residues.

This CDR3 reads CASSLGTAYEQYF. The CDR3 DNA sequence: TGTGCCAGCAGTCTGGGGACAGCGTACGAGCAGTACTTC. This chain uses TRBV27 with TRBJ2-7, with TRBD1 matching 7 bases. The CDR3 has 13 amino acids. CDR1 MNHEY and CDR2 SMNVEV come from the germline V gene (reference sequence). The junction had 5 bases not matched to a gene; V was cut back by 5 bases and J by 4 bases.

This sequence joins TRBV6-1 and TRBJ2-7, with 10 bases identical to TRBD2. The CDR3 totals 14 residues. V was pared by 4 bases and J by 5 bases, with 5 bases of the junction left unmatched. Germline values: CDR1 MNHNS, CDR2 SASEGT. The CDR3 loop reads CASSVTSGVNEQYF. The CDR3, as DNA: TGTGCCAGCAGTGTAACTAGCGGGGTAAACGAGCAGTACTTC.

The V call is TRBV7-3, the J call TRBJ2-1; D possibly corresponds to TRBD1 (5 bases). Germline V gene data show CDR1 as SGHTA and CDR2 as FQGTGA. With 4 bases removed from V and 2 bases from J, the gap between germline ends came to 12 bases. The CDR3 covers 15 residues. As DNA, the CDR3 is TGTGCCAGCAGCTCAGACAGAAAAACCTACAATGAGCAGTTCTTC. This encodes CASSSDRKTYNEQFF.

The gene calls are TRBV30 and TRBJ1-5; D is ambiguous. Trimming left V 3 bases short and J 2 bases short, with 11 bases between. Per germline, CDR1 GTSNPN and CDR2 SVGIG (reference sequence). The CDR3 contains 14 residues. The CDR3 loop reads CAWSYGDGNQPQHF. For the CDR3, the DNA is TGTGCCTGGAGCTACGGGGATGGCAATCAGCCCCAGCATTTT.

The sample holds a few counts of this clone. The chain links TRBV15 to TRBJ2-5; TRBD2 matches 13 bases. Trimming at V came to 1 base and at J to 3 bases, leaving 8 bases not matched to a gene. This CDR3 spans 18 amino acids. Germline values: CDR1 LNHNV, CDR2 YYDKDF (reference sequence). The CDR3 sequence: CATSRGTSGRKEKETQYF. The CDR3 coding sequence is TGTGCCACCAGCAGAGGGACTAGCGGGAGAAAAGAAAAAGAGACCCAGTACTTC.

The CDR3 DNA sequence: TGTGCCAGCAGCAGCGGGGATCATCAGCCCCAGCATTTT. Translated, it gives CASSSGDHQPQHF. The gene calls are TRBV11-3 and TRBJ1-5, with D hard to call. V gave up 5 bases and J gave up 5 bases, with 10 bases separating them. The length of the CDR3 is 13 residues. Germline CDR1 SGHNT, CDR2 YENEEA. Looking up the rest from reference TRBV11-3 and TRBJ1-5 gives the full variable domain: EAGVVQSPRYKIIEKKQPVAFWCNPISGHNTLYWYLQNLGQGPELLIRYENEEAVDDSQLPKDRFSAERLKGVDSTLKIQPAELGDSAVYLCASSSGDHQPQHFGDGTRLSIL.

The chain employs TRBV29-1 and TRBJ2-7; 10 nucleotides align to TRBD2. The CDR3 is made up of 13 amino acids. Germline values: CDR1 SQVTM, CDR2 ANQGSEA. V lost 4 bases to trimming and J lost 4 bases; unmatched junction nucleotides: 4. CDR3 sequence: CSVGTSGPYEQYF. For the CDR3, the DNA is TGCAGCGTTGGGACTAGCGGCCCGTACGAGCAGTACTTC.

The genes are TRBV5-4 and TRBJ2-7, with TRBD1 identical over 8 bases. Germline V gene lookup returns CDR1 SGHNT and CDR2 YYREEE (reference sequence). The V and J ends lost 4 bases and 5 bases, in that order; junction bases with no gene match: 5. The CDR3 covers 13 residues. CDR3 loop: CASSRQGSDEQYF. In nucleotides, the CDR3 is TGTGCCAGCAGCCGACAGGGGAGCGACGAGCAGTACTTC.

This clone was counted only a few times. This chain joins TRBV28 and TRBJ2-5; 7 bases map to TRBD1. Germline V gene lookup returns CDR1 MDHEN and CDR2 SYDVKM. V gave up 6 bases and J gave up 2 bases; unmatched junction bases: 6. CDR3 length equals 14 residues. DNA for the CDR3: TGTGCCAGCAGCCCCCGGACAGGTCAAGAGACCCAGTACTTC. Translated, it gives CASSPRTGQETQYF. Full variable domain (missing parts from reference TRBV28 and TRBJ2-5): DVKVTQSSRYLVKRTGEKVFLECVQDMDHENMFWYRQDPGLGLRLIYFSYDVKMKEKGDIPEGYSVSREKKERFSLILESASTNQTSMYLCASSPRTGQETQYFGPGTRLLVL.

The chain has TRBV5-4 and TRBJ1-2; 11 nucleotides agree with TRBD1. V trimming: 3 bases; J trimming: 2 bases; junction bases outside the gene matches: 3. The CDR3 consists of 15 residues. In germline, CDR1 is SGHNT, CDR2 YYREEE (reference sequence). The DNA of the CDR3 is TGTGCCAGCAGCTCGGGACAGGGGGGAAACTATGGCTACACCTTC. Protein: CASSSGQGGNYGYTF.

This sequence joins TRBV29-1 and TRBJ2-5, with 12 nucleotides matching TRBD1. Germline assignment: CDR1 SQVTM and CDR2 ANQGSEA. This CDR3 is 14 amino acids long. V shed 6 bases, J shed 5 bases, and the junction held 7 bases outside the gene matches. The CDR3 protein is CSVEGQGAVETQYF. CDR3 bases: TGCAGCGTCGAGGGACAGGGGGCTGTGGAGACCCAGTACTTC.

CDR3: CASSPDGANYGYTF. The CDR3 bases are TGTGCCAGCAGCCCGGACGGGGCTAACTATGGCTACACCTTC. The chain joins TRBV7-8 to TRBJ1-2; D unclear. The germline V gene has CDR1 SGHVS and CDR2 FQNEAQ. The length of the CDR3 is 14 residues. The germline V and J ends were trimmed by 5 bases and 0 bases, with 10 bases remaining between them.

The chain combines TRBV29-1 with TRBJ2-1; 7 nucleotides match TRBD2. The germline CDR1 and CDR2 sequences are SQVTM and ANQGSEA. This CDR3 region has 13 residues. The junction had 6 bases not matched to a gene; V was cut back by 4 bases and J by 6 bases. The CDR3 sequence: CSVVPSGINEQFF. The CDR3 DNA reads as TGCAGCGTTGTACCTAGCGGCATCAATGAGCAGTTCTTC.

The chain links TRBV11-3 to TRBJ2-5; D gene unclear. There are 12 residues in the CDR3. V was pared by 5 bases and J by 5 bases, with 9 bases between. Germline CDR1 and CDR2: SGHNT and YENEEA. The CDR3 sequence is CASSHLVETQYF. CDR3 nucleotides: TGTGCCAGCAGCCACTTAGTTGAGACCCAGTACTTC.

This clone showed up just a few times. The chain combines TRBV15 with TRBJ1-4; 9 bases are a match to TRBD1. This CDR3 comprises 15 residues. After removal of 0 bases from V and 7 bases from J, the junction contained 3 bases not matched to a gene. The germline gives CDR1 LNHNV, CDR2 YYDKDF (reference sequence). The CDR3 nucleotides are TGTGCCACCAGCAGAGACAGGACAGGGGCTGAAAAACTGTTTTTT. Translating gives CATSRDRTGAEKLFF.

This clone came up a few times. The CDR3 here is CASKPGQIYEQYF. The CDR3 nucleotides are TGTGCCAGCAAACCGGGACAGATCTACGAGCAGTACTTC. The J gene is TRBJ2-7, the V gene TRBV6-1; 7 bases are a match to TRBD1. The CDR3 is 13 amino acids. The junction had 6 bases not matched to a gene; V was cut back by 7 bases and J by 3 bases. The germline V gene encodes CDR1 MNHNS and CDR2 SASEGT.

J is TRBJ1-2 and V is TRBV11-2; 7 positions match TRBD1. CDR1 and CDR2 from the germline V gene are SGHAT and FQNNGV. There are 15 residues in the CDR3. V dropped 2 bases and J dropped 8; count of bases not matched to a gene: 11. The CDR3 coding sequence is TGTGCCAGCAGCTTAAACAGGGGCGGAGGTCGGGGCTACACCTTC. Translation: CASSLNRGGGRGYTF.

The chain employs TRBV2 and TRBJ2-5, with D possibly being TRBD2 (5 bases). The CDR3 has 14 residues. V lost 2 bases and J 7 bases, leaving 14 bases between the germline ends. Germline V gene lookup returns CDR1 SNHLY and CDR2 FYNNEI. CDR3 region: CASSELEGTGTQYF. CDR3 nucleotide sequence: TGTGCCAGCAGTGAACTCGAGGGTACGGGGACCCAGTACTTC. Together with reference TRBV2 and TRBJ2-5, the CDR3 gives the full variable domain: EPEVTQTPSHQVTQMGQEVILRCVPISNHLYFYWYRQILGQKVEFLVSFYNNEISEKSEIFDDQFSVERPDGSNFTLKIRSTKLEDSAMYFCASSELEGTGTQYFGPGTRLLVL.

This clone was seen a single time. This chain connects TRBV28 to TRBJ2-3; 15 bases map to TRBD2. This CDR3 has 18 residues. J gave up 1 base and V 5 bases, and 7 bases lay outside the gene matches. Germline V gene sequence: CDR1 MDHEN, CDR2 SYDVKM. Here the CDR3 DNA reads TGTGCCAGCAGTCAGGGACTAGCGGGGGGCCTGGGCACAGATACGCAGTATTTT. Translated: CASSQGLAGGLGTDTQYF.

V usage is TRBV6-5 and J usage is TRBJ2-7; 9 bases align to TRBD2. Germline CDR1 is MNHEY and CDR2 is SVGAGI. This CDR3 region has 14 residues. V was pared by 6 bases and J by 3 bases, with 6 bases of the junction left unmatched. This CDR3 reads CASRPGLANYEQYF. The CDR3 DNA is TGTGCCAGCAGGCCGGGACTAGCAAACTACGAGCAGTACTTC.

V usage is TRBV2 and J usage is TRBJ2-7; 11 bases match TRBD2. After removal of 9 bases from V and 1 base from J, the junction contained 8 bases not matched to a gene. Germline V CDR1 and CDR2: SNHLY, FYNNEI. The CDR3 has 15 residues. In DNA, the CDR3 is TGTGCCAGTAAAGGACTAGCGGGCGCATCCTACGAGCAGTACTTC. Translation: CASKGLAGASYEQYF.